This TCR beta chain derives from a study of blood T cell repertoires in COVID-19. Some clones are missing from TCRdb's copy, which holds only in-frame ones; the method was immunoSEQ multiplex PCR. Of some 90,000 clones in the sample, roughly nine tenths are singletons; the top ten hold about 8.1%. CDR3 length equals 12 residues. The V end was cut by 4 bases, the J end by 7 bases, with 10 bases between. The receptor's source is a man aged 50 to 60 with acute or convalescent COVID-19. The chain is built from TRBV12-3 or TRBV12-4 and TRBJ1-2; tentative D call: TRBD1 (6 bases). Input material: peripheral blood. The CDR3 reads CASSYRAGGYTF. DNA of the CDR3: TGTGCCAGCAGTTACAGGGCCGGTGGCTACACCTTC.